The rows below give T cell receptor beta chains drawn from one sample of a study of PD-L1 blockade in urothelial cancer. Here immunoSEQ multiplex PCR was the method, and the copy in TCRdb shows in-frame clones only, minus some. The sample records 37,000 or so clones, 82% being singletons. This material consisted of PBMCs, taken around atezolizumab (anti-PD-L1) treatment. These receptors were obtained from a man aged 60 to 69 with urothelial cancer. Both conserved end residues are part of each CDR3. A D gene is named only where the DNA matches it firmly. Size tells how often a clone was seen (once, few, many) or the class of an expanded clone, and some rows leave it out.

d_call,v_call,j_call,clone_size,cdr3_nt,cdr3_aa
-,TRBV2,TRBJ1-5,-,TGTGCCAGCAGTGAAAGGTCCGGGGGGAATCAGCCCCAGCATTTT,CASSERSGGNQPQHF
-,TRBV2,TRBJ1-5,few,TGTGCCAGCAGTGGGTCGGGGGGCGCCGATCAGCCCCAGCATTTT,CASSGSGGADQPQHF
TRBD1,TRBV10-3,TRBJ1-6,-,TGTGCCATCAGTGAGTCGACAGGGGAGAATTCACCCCTCCACTTT,CAISESTGENSPLHF
-,TRBV28,TRBJ2-4,once,TGTGCCAGCAGTTCCAGACCGGGGGTCAACATAGCCAAAAACATTCAGTACTTC,CASSSRPGVNIAKNIQYF
-,TRBV5-1,TRBJ1-4,-,TGCGCCAGCAGCTTGGATCTAGGAGGCCCTAATGAAAAACTGTTTTTT,CASSLDLGGPNEKLFF
-,TRBV7-9,TRBJ1-1,-,TGTGCCAGCAGCTTATACCACAGGGAAGGAACTGAAGCTTTCTTT,CASSLYHREGTEAFF
-,TRBV6-1,TRBJ1-3,-,TGTGCCAGCAAAACAGGGAGTGGGTTTGGAAACACCATATATTTT,CASKTGSGFGNTIYF
-,TRBV6-1,TRBJ2-1,-,TGTGCCAGCAGTGAAACGGGGAACTCCTACAATGAGCAGTTCTTC,CASSETGNSYNEQFF
TRBD1,TRBV29-1,TRBJ2-7,-,TGCAGCGTGTCCGGGACAGGGAAAGAGCAGTACTTC,CSVSGTGKEQYF
TRBD2,TRBV4-1,TRBJ2-1,-,TGCGCCAGCAGCCATGATAGCGGGCTAACCTACAATGAGCAGTTCTTC,CASSHDSGLTYNEQFF
-,TRBV6-5,TRBJ2-3,-,TGTGCCAGCAGTTACCCAGGACAGCCTACAGATACGCAGTATTTT,CASSYPGQPTDTQYF
TRBD2,TRBV5-1,TRBJ2-7,once,TGCGCCAGCAGCTCTGGGACGGGAGGGGACGAGCAGTACTTC,CASSSGTGGDEQYF
TRBD1,TRBV7-2,TRBJ2-5,-,TGTGCCAGCAGCCGGGACAGGGAGACCCAGTACTTC,CASSRDRETQYF
TRBD2,TRBV13,TRBJ2-5,-,TGTGCCAGCAGCTTACGGGGCGGGGGGCATGAGACCCAGTACTTC,CASSLRGGGHETQYF